This TCR beta chain was retrieved from a study of blood T cell repertoires in COVID-19. Study information: Sites across the United States, Italy and Spain contributed samples from acute and convalescent COVID-19. In each case, the material was cDNA or gDNA derived from T cells, B-cell-depleted T cells, or PBMCs.

Germline assignment: CDR1 SGDLS and CDR2 YYNGEE. V was clipped by 0 bases and J by 3 bases; unmatched bases: 5. The CDR3 extends over 16 amino acids. TCRdb keeps only in-frame clones here, not all; method: immunoSEQ multiplex PCR. Of 150,000 to 200,000 clones listed, about 80% are singletons. What was sequenced was peripheral blood. J is TRBJ2-3 and V is TRBV9, with 9 positions matching TRBD2. This TCR came from a human donor with acute or convalescent COVID-19. The donor label of this sample is uncertain. The CDR3 DNA is TGTGCCAGCAGCGTAGAAGTTAGCGGGGGTACAGATACGCAGTATTTT. Residues: CASSVEVSGGTDTQYF.